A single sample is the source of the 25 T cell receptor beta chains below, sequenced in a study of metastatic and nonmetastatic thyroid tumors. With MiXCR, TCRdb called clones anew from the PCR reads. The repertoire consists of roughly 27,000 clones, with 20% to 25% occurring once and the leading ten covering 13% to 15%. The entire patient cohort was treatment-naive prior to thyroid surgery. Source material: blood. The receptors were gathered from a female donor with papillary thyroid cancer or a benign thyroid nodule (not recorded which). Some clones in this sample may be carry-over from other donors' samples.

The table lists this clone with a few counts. For the CDR3, the DNA is TGCGCCAGCAGCTTGGAACGGCAGGCAAATTCACCCCTCCACTTT. Amino acid sequence: CASSLERQANSPLHF. The chain carries TRBV5-1 and TRBJ1-6; no clear D gene. The CDR3 spans 15 residues. Germline V gene sequence: CDR1 SGHRS, CDR2 YFSETQ. V lost 0 bases and J 7 bases, leaving 11 bases between the germline ends. Filled out from reference TRBV5-1 and TRBJ1-6, the complete variable domain reads KAGVTQTPRYLIKTRGQQVTLSCSPISGHRSVSWYQQTPGQGLQFLFEYFSETQRNKGNFPGRFSGRQFSNSRSEMNVSTLELGDSALYLCASSLERQANSPLHFGNGTRLTVT.

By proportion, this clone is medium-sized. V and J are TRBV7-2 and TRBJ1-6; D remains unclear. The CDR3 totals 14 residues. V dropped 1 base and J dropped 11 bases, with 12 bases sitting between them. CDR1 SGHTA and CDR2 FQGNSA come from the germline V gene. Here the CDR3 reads CASSLEPSGTPLHF. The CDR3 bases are TGTGCCAGCAGCTTAGAGCCCTCGGGGACACCCCTCCACTTT.

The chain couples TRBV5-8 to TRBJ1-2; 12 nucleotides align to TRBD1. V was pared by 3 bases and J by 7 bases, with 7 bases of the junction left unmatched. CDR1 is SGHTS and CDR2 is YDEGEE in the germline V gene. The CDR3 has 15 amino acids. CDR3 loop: CASSSLGQGASGYTF. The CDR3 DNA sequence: TGTGCCAGCAGCTCGTTGGGACAGGGGGCTTCTGGCTACACCTTC. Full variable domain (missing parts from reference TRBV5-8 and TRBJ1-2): EAGVTQSPTHLIKTRGQQATLRCSPISGHTSVYWYQQALGLGLQFLLWYDEGEERNRGNFPPRFSGRQFPNYSSELNVNALELEDSALYLCASSSLGQGASGYTFGSGTRLTVV.

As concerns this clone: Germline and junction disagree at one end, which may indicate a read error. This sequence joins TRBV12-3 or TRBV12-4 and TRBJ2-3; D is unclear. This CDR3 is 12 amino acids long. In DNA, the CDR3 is TGTGCAATTTCTAGAGGCGCAGATAAGCAGTATTTT. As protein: CAISRGADKQYF.

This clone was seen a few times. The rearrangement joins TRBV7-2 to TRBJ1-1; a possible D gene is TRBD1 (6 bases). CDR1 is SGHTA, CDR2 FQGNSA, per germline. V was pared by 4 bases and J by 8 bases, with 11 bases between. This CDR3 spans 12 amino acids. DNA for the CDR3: TGTGCCAGCAGCTCAGAAGACAGGGAAGCTTTCTTT. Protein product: CASSSEDREAFF. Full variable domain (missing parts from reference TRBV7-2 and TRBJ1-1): GAGVSQSPSNKVTEKGKDVELRCDPISGHTALYWYRQSLGQGLEFLIYFQGNSAPDKSGLPSDRFSAERTGGSVSTLTIQRTQQEDSAVYLCASSSEDREAFFGQGTRLTVV.

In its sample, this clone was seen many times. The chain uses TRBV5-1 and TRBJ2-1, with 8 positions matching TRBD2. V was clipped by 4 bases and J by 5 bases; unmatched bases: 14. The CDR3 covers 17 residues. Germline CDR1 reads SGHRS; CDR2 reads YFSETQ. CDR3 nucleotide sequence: TGCGCCAGCAGCATAGGACTAGCCATTAATGGCCACAATGAGCAGTTCTTC. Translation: CASSIGLAINGHNEQFF. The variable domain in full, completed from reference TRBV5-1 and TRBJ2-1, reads KAGVTQTPRYLIKTRGQQVTLSCSPISGHRSVSWYQQTPGQGLQFLFEYFSETQRNKGNFPGRFSGRQFSNSRSEMNVSTLELGDSALYLCASSIGLAINGHNEQFFGPGTRLTVL.

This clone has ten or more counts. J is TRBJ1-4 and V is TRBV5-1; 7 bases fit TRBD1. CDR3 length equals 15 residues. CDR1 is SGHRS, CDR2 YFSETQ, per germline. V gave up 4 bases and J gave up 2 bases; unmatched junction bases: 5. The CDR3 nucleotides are TGCGCCAGCAGCATATCAGGGGGTACTAATGAAAAACTGTTTTTT. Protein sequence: CASSISGGTNEKLFF.

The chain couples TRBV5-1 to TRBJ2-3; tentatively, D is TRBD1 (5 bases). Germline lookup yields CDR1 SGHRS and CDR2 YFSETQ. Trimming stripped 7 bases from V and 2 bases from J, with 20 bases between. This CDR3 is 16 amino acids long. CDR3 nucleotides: TGCGCCAGCGCCGCAGGGTCGTCCCCGTTCACAGATACGCAGTATTTT. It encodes CASAAGSSPFTDTQYF.

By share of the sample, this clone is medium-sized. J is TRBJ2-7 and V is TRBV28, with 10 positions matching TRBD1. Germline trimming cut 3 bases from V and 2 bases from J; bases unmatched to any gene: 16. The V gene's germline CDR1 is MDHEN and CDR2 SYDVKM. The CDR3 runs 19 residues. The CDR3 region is CASSFSIYQDRGGPYEQYF. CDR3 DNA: TGTGCCAGCAGTTTCTCAATTTACCAGGACAGGGGGGGGCCCTACGAGCAGTACTTC.

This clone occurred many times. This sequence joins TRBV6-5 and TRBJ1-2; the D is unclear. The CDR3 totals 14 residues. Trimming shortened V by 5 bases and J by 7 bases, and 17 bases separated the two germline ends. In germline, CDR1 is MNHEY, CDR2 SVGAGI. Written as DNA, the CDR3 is TGTGCCAGCAGTATACTGGACGGGGAGAGTGGCTACACCTTC. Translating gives CASSILDGESGYTF.

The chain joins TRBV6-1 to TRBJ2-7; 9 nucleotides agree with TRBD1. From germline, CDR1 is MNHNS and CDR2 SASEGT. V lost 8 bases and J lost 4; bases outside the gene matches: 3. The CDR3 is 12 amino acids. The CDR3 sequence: CASRDRVYEQYF. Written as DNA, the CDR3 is TGTGCCAGCCGGGACAGGGTTTACGAGCAGTACTTC.

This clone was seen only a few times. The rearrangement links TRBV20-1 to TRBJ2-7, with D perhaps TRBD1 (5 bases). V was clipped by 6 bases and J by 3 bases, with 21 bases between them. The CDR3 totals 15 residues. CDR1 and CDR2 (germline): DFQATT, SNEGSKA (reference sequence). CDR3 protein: CSARSQGSWNYEQYF. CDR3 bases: TGCAGTGCCAGATCCCAGGGTAGCTGGAACTACGAGCAGTACTTC.

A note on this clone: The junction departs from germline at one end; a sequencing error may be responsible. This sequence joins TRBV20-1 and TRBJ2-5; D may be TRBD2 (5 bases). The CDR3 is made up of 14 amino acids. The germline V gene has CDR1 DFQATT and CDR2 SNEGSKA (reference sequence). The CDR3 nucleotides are TGCAGTACTAGAGATGTTAGGAGCAGCGAGAACCAGTACTTC. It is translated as CSTRDVRSSENQYF.

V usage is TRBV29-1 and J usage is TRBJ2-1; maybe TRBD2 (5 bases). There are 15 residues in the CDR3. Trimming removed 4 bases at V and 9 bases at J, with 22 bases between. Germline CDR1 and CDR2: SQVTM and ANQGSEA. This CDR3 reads CSVALSSWILSEQFF. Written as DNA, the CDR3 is TGCAGCGTTGCCCTTTCTAGCTGGATATTGAGTGAGCAGTTCTTC.

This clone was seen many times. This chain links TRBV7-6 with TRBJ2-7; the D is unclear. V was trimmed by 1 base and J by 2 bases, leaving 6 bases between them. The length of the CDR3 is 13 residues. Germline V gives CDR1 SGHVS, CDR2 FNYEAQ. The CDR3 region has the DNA TGTGCCAGCAGCTTAGATGGTACCTACGAGCAGTACTTC. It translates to CASSLDGTYEQYF.

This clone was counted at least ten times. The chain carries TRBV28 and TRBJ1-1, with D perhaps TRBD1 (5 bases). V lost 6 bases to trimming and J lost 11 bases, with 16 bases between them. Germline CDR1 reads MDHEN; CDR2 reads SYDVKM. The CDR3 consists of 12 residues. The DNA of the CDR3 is TGTGCCAGCAGCCTACATCTTTGGGGGGCTTTCTTT. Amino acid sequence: CASSLHLWGAFF.

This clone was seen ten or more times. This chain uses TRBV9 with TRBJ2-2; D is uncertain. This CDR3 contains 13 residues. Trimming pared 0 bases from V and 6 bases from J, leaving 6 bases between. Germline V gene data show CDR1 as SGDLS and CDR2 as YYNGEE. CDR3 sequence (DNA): TGTGCCAGCAGCGTAGAAGGGTCCGGGGAGCTGTTTTTT. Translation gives CASSVEGSGELFF.

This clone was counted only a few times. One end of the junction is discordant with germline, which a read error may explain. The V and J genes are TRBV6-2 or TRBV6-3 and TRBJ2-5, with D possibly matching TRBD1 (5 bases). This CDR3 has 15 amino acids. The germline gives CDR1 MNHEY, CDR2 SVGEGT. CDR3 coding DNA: TGTGCCTGCAGTTACGGTCCAGGGAAGGTAGAGACCCAGTACTTC. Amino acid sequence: CACSYGPGKVETQYF.

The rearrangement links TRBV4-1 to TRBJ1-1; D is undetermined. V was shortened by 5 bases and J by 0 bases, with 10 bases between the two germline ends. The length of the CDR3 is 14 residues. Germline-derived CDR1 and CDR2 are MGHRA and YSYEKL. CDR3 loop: CASSGQWMNTEAFF. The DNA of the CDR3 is TGCGCCAGCAGCGGCCAGTGGATGAACACTGAAGCTTTCTTT.

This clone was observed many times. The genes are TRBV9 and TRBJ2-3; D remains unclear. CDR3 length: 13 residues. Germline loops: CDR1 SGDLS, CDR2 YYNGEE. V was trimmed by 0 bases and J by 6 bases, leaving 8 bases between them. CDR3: CASSVVPEDTQYF. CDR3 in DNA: TGTGCCAGCAGCGTAGTCCCTGAGGATACGCAGTATTTT.

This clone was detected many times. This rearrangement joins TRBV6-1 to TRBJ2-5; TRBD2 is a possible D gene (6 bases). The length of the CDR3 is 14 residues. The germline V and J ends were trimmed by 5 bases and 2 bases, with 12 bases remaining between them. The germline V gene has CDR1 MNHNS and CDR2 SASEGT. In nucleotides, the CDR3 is TGTGCCAGCAGTAAGTCTAGCGCACAAGAGACCCAGTACTTC. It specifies CASSKSSAQETQYF.

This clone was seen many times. The DNA for the CDR3 is TGTGCCAGCAGCCGGGGACGTGAATACGAGCAGTACTTC. Encoded protein: CASSRGREYEQYF. The V gene is TRBV5-8, the J gene TRBJ2-7; perhaps D is TRBD1 or TRBD2 (5 bases each). CDR1 SGHTS and CDR2 YDEGEE come from the germline V gene. This CDR3 is built from 13 residues. V was shortened by 4 bases and J by 4 bases, with 12 bases between the two germline ends.

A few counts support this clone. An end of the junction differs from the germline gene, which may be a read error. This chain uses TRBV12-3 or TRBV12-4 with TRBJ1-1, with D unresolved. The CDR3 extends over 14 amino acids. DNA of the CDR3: TGTGCCAGCAGTTCCCCTGCTATGGAGACTGAAGCTTACTTT. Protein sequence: CASSSPAMETEAYF.

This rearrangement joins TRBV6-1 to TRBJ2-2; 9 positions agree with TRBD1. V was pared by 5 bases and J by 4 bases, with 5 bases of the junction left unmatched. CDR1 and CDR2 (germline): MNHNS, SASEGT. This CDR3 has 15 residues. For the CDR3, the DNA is TGTGCCAGCAGTCGACAGGGGGATATCACCGGGGAGCTGTTTTTT. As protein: CASSRQGDITGELFF.

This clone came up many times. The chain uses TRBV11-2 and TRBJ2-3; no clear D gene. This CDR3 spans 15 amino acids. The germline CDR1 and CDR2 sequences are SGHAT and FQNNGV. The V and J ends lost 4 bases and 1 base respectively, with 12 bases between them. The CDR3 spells CASSSWRTRTDTQYF. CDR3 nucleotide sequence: TGTGCCAGCAGCTCGTGGCGGACCCGCACAGATACGCAGTATTTT. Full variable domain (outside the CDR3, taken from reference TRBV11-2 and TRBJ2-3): EAGVAQSPRYKIIEKRQSVAFWCNPISGHATLYWYQQILGQGPKLLIQFQNNGVVDDSQLPKDRFSAERLKGVDSTLKIQPAKLEDSAVYLCASSSWRTRTDTQYFGPGTRLTVL.